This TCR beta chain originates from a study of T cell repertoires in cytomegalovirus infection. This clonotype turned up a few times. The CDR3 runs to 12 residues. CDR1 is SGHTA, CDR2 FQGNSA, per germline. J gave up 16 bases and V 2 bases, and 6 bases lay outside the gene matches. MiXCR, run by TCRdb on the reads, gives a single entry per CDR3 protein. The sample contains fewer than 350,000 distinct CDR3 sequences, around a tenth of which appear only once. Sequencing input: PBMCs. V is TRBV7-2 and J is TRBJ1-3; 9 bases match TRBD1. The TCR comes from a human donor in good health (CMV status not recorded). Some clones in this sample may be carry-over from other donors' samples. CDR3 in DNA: TGTGCCAGCAGCTTAAATTGGGACAGGGCGTATTTT. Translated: CASSLNWDRAYF. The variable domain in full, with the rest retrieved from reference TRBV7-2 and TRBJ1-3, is GAGVSQSPSNKVTEKGKDVELRCDPISGHTALYWYRQSLGQGLEFLIYFQGNSAPDKSGLPSDRFSAERTGGSVSTLTIQRTQQEDSAVYLCASSLNWDRAYFGEGSWLTVV.